These 27 T cell receptor beta chains were sequenced from one sample in a study of metastatic and nonmetastatic thyroid tumors. Thyroid surgery was performed in patients who had received no treatment beforehand. TCRdb re-called clones via MiXCR from the PCR reads. The sample contains about 20,000 clones, 20% to 25% of which appear only once. What was sequenced was tumor tissue. The receptors here all came from a male donor with papillary thyroid cancer or a benign thyroid nodule (not recorded which). Some clones in this sample may be carry-over from other donors' samples.

This clone was counted at least ten times. The chain joins TRBV9 to TRBJ2-7; 10 nucleotides agree with TRBD1. J gave up 5 bases and V 4 bases, and 9 bases lay outside the gene matches. CDR1 and CDR2 from the germline V gene are SGDLS and YYNGEE. The CDR3 spans 15 residues. CDR3 loop: CASSTTGTGDDEQYF. CDR3 DNA: TGTGCCAGCAGCACGACGGGGACAGGGGATGACGAGCAGTACTTC.

This clone came up many times. This chain uses TRBV12-3 or TRBV12-4 with TRBJ2-1; D unresolved. V was shortened by 2 bases and J by 7 bases, with 18 bases between the two germline ends. This CDR3 has 16 amino acids. CDR3 bases: TGTGCCAGCAGTTTATCGTTGAGAAGACGTTTTAATGAGCAGTTCTTC. The encoded protein is CASSLSLRRRFNEQFF.

This clone has only a few counts. This chain connects TRBV7-2 to TRBJ2-7; D uncertain. Germline V CDR1 and CDR2: SGHTA, FQGNSA. V shed 2 bases and J shed 7 bases, with 6 bases lying between them. CDR3 length equals 11 residues. In nucleotides, the CDR3 is TGTGCCAGCAGCTTATCCCTAGAGCAGTACTTC. Translated, it gives CASSLSLEQYF.

This clone was seen at least ten times. The chain employs TRBV2 and TRBJ1-3; 7 nucleotides line up with TRBD1. The CDR3 sequence is 16 residues long. Per the germline V gene, CDR1 is SNHLY and CDR2 is FYNNEI. Trimming removed 8 bases from V and 4 bases from J; junction bases left unmatched: 14. Here the CDR3 reads CASRYLKGQLGNTIYF. CDR3 bases: TGTGCCAGCCGTTACCTTAAGGGACAGTTAGGAAACACCATATATTTT.

With regard to this clone: Since no conserved phenylalanine or tryptophan closes the CDR3, a read error is the likely cause. The chain uses TRBV11-2 and TRBJ2-3; 9 bases align to TRBD2. In germline, CDR1 is SGHAT, CDR2 FQNNGV. This CDR3 has 16 amino acids. The CDR3 region has the DNA TGTGCAAGCAGCCTCCTAGCGGGACTTGGCACAGATACGCAGTATGTT. Its protein is CASSLLAGLGTDTQYV.

This clone was observed many times. This chain links TRBV7-6 with TRBJ2-2; D unclear. Trimming removed 6 bases from V and 3 bases from J, with 8 bases in between. This CDR3 is built from 13 residues. Germline CDR1 reads SGHVS; CDR2 reads FNYEAQ. As DNA, the CDR3 is TGTGCCAGCAGTCCGAGCTACACCGGGGAGCTGTTTTTT. Translation: CASSPSYTGELFF.

The rearrangement links TRBV20-1 to TRBJ2-7; TRBD2 agrees at 7 bases. Germline V gene sequence: CDR1 DFQATT, CDR2 SNEGSKA (reference sequence). V was clipped by 1 base and J by 2 bases; unmatched bases: 8. The CDR3 contains 15 residues. CDR3 DNA: TGCAGTGCTAGAGGTAGGGGAGGGAGCGCCTACGAGCAGTACTTC. This sequence encodes CSARGRGGSAYEQYF.

This clone was detected many times. The chain uses TRBV6-4 and TRBJ2-6; 7 nucleotides match TRBD1. CDR1 is MRHNA and CDR2 is SNTAGT in the germline V gene. V was pared by 6 bases and J by 2 bases, with 1 base of the junction left unmatched. This CDR3 has 14 residues. The CDR3 here is CASSDRAGANVLTF. DNA of the CDR3: TGTGCCAGCAGCGACAGGGCTGGGGCCAACGTCCTGACTTTC.

This clone was seen ten or more times. The gene calls are TRBV6-6 and TRBJ2-2, with 8 bases matching TRBD2. The V and J ends lost 0 bases and 6 bases, in that order; junction bases with no gene match: 9. The CDR3 has 17 residues. Germline CDR1 MNHNY, CDR2 SVGAGI (reference sequence). DNA of the CDR3: TGTGCCAGCAGTTACTCTAAGGCGGGAGGTTTGTCCGGGGAGCTGTTTTTT. This translates into CASSYSKAGGLSGELFF.

The sample holds many counts of this clone. The chain links TRBV29-1 to TRBJ2-1; 8 nucleotides align to TRBD1. The CDR3 runs 14 residues. The junction had 10 bases not matched to a gene; V was cut back by 8 bases and J by 4 bases. Germline V CDR1 and CDR2: SQVTM, ANQGSEA. The CDR3 region is CSTKSGTGYNEQFF. CDR3 DNA: TGCAGCACCAAATCCGGGACAGGTTACAATGAGCAGTTCTTC.

The table lists this clone with a few counts. CDR3 loop: CASSSRGGEQFF. In DNA, the CDR3 is TGTGCCAGCAGTTCGAGAGGGGGTGAGCAGTTCTTC. This chain links TRBV2 with TRBJ2-1, with D possibly TRBD1 on 6 matching bases. Germline V CDR1 and CDR2: SNHLY, FYNNEI. Trimming left V 5 bases short and J 9 bases short, with 11 bases between. There are 12 residues in the CDR3. The entire variable domain, with the rest obtained from reference TRBV2 and TRBJ2-1, is as follows: EPEVTQTPSHQVTQMGQEVILRCVPISNHLYFYWYRQILGQKVEFLVSFYNNEISEKSEIFDDQFSVERPDGSNFTLKIRSTKLEDSAMYFCASSSRGGEQFFGPGTRLTVL.

Within the sample, this clone is medium-sized. The rearrangement links TRBV6-5 to TRBJ2-5; D may be TRBD2 (6 bases). The CDR3 sequence is 14 residues long. The germline V gene encodes CDR1 MNHEY and CDR2 SVGAGI. V lost 2 bases and J lost 5, with 12 bases in between. CDR3 region: CASSYIGGEETQYF. The CDR3 DNA sequence: TGTGCCAGCAGTTACATTGGAGGGGAGGAGACCCAGTACTTC.

This clone was picked up many times. The V and J genes are TRBV12-3 or TRBV12-4 and TRBJ1-1, with D possibly being TRBD1 (6 bases). The CDR3 is 13 residues long. The V gene lost 6 bases and the J gene lost 4 bases, with 12 bases spanning the gap. The CDR3 region is CASRQRGGTEAFF. The CDR3 nucleotides are TGTGCCAGCAGACAGAGGGGGGGCACTGAAGCTTTCTTT.

There are a few counts of this clone. The chain has TRBV10-1 and TRBJ2-3; D remains unclear. V was shortened by 0 bases and J by 6 bases, with 7 bases between the two germline ends. The germline V gene has CDR1 WNHNN and CDR2 SYGVQD (reference sequence). CDR3 length: 13 residues. The CDR3 DNA follows: TGCGCCAGCAGTGAGTCGGGGATGGATACGCAGTATTTT. It is translated as CASSESGMDTQYF.

This clone was counted ten times or more. The CDR3 is CASSHQRGFADTQYF. The CDR3 region has the DNA TGTGCCAGCAGTCACCAGAGGGGGTTTGCAGATACGCAGTATTTT. The rearrangement joins TRBV27 to TRBJ2-3; the D gene is possibly TRBD1 (6 bases). Trimming cost V 5 bases and J 4 bases, with 16 bases left between them. CDR1 is MNHEY and CDR2 is SMNVEV in the germline V gene (reference sequence). The CDR3 spans 15 residues.

This clone has ten or more counts. The J gene is TRBJ2-5, the V gene TRBV12-3 or TRBV12-4, with 13 positions matching TRBD2. J was trimmed by 5 bases and V by 5 bases; bases with no gene match: 8. The CDR3 has 16 residues. The DNA of the CDR3 is TGTGCCAGCAGTCTCCGGACTAGCGGGAGATGGGAGACCCAGTACTTC. Translation: CASSLRTSGRWETQYF.

This clone was detected ten times or more. This sequence joins TRBV11-2 and TRBJ2-1; D is undetermined. From germline, CDR1 is SGHAT and CDR2 FQNNGV. Between the trimmed V and J ends, which lost 4 bases and 15 bases, there was a span of 19 bases. The CDR3 spans 13 residues. CDR3 nucleotide sequence: TGTGCCAGCAGCTCACTTTCCGTTTACGATCGGTTCTTC. Its protein is CASSSLSVYDRFF. Using reference TRBV11-2 and TRBJ2-1 for the parts outside the CDR3, the full variable domain is EAGVAQSPRYKIIEKRQSVAFWCNPISGHATLYWYQQILGQGPKLLIQFQNNGVVDDSQLPKDRFSAERLKGVDSTLKIQPAKLEDSAVYLCASSSLSVYDRFFGPGTRLTVL.

By proportion, this clone is medium-sized. The chain links TRBV6-5 to TRBJ2-3; D possibly corresponds to TRBD2 (6 bases). The V gene's germline CDR1 is MNHEY and CDR2 SVGAGI. The CDR3 length is 16 residues. V dropped 2 bases and J dropped 6 bases, with 18 bases sitting between them. This CDR3 reads CASSYIAAGSADTQYF. The CDR3 DNA is TGTGCCAGCAGTTACATTGCAGCGGGTAGCGCGGATACGCAGTATTTT.

V is TRBV6-4 and J is TRBJ1-2, with D possibly TRBD1 on 6 matching bases. V lost 2 bases and J 2 bases, leaving 12 bases between the germline ends. This CDR3 contains 15 residues. The germline V gene has CDR1 MRHNA and CDR2 SNTAGT. CDR3 coding DNA: TGTGCCAGCAGTGACGGGACAACTGGGAACTATGGCTACACCTTC. Its translation is CASSDGTTGNYGYTF.

This clone is medium-sized. Here the CDR3 reads CASIRRDRGNTIYF. CDR3 sequence (DNA): TGTGCCAGCATACGCCGGGACAGGGGAAACACCATATATTTT. The J gene is TRBJ1-3, the V gene TRBV6-1, with 8 bases aligning to TRBD1. This CDR3 is 14 amino acids long. The ends lost 7 bases at V and 4 bases at J; junction bases unmatched: 6. Germline CDR1 is MNHNS and CDR2 is SASEGT.

This rearrangement joins TRBV7-9 to TRBJ2-1; maybe TRBD1 (5 bases). Germline CDR1 SEHNR, CDR2 FQNEAQ (reference sequence). CDR3 length: 12 amino acids. V was trimmed by 2 bases and J by 9 bases, leaving 8 bases between them. The CDR3 DNA is TGTGCCAGCAGCTTAATAAGGGGTGAGCAGTTCTTC. Its translation: CASSLIRGEQFF.

This rearrangement joins TRBV20-1 to TRBJ2-2; 9 bases are a match to TRBD2. The CDR3 is 15 residues long. Germline V lookup: CDR1 DFQATT, CDR2 SNEGSKA (reference sequence). V dropped 0 bases and J dropped 7; count of bases not matched to a gene: 6. The CDR3 DNA reads as TGCAGTGCTAGAGAATCCGGGACTAGCAGCGGGGAGCTGTTTTTT. Protein sequence: CSARESGTSSGELFF.

In its sample, this clone was seen many times. The CDR3: CASSATGGLNQPQHF. The CDR3, as DNA: TGTGCCAGCAGTGCCACAGGGGGCCTTAATCAGCCCCAGCATTTT. The chain is built from TRBV6-1 and TRBJ1-5; 9 nucleotides match TRBD1. Germline CDR1 and CDR2: MNHNS and SASEGT. The CDR3 has 15 residues. V shed 4 bases, J shed 4 bases, and the junction held 5 bases outside the gene matches.

This clone was detected ten times or more. In nucleotides, the CDR3 is TGTGCCAGCGAAACAGGGGCAGGCACTGAAGCTTTCTTT. Translated, it gives CASETGAGTEAFF. V and J are TRBV10-3 and TRBJ1-1; TRBD1 matches at 7 bases. The germline CDR1 and CDR2 sequences are ENHRY and SYGVKD. V dropped 10 bases and J dropped 4; count of bases not matched to a gene: 9. This CDR3 has 13 amino acids.

The chain is built from TRBV30 and TRBJ1-4; weak D call: TRBD1 (5 bases). CDR1 and CDR2 from the germline V gene are GTSNPN and SVGIG (reference sequence). This CDR3 is built from 11 residues. This chain's CDR3 is CLDRNGEKLFF. The CDR3 nucleotides are TGTCTAGACAGAAACGGGGAAAAACTGTTTTTT.

The gene calls are TRBV7-2 and TRBJ2-7; 9 bases match TRBD2. The CDR3 has 19 residues. The V gene end was trimmed by 0 bases and the J gene end by 0 bases; junction bases not matched to a gene: 12. Germline V gives CDR1 SGHTA, CDR2 FQGNSA. The CDR3 sequence: CASSLAPALAGVNSYEQYF. DNA for the CDR3: TGTGCCAGCAGCTTAGCCCCCGCATTAGCGGGGGTGAACTCCTACGAGCAGTACTTC.

On this clone: This clone may be a read error of a much larger clone one base away. The chain uses TRBV7-9 and TRBJ2-5; maybe TRBD1 (7 bases). Germline CDR1 and CDR2: SEHNR and FQNEAQ (reference sequence). Trimming removed 5 bases at V and 4 bases at J, with 20 bases between. The CDR3 is made up of 16 amino acids. The chain's CDR3 is CASSPGLQGGGETQYF. CDR3 bases: TGTGCCAGCAGCCCCGGGTTGCAGGGGGGTGGAGAGACCCAGTACTTC.